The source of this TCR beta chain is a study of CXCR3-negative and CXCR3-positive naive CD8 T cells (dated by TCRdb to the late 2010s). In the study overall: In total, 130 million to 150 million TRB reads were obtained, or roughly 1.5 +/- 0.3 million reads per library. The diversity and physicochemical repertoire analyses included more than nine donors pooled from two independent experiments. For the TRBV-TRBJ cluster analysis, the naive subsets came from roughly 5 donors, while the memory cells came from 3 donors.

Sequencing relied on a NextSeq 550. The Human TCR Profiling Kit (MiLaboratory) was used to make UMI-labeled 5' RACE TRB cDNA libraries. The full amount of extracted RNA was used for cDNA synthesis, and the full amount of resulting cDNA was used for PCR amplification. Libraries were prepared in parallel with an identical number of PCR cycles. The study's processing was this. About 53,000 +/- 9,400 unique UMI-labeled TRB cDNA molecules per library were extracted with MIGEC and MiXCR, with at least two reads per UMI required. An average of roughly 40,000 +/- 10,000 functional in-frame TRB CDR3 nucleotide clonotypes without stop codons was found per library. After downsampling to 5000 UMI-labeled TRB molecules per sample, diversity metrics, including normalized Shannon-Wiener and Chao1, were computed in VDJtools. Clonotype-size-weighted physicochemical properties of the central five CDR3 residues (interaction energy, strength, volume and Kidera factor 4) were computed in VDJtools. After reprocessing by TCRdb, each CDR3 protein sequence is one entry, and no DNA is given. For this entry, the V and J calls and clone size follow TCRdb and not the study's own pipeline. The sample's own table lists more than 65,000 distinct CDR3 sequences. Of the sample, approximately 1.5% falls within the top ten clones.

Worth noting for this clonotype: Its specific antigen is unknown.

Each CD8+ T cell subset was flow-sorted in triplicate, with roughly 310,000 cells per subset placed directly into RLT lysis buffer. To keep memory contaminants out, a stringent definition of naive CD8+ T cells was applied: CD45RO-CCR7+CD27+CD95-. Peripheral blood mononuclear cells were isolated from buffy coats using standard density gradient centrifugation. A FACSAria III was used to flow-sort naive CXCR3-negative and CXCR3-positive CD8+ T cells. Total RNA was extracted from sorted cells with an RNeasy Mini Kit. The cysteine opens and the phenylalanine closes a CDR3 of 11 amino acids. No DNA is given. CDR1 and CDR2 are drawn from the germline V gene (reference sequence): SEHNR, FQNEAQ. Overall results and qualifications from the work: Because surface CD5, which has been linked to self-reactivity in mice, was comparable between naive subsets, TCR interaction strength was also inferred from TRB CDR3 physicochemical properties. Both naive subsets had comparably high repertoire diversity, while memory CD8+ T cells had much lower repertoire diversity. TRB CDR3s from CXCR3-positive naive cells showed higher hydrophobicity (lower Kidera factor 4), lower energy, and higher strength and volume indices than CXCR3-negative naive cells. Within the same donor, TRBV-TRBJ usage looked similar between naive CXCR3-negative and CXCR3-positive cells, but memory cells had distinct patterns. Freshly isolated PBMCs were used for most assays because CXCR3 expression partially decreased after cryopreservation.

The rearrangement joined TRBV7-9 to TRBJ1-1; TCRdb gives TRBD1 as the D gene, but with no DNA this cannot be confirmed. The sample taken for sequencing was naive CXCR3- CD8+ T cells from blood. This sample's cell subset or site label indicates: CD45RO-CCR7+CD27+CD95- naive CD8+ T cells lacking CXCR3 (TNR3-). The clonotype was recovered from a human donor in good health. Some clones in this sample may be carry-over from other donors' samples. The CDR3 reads CASFGGTEAFF.